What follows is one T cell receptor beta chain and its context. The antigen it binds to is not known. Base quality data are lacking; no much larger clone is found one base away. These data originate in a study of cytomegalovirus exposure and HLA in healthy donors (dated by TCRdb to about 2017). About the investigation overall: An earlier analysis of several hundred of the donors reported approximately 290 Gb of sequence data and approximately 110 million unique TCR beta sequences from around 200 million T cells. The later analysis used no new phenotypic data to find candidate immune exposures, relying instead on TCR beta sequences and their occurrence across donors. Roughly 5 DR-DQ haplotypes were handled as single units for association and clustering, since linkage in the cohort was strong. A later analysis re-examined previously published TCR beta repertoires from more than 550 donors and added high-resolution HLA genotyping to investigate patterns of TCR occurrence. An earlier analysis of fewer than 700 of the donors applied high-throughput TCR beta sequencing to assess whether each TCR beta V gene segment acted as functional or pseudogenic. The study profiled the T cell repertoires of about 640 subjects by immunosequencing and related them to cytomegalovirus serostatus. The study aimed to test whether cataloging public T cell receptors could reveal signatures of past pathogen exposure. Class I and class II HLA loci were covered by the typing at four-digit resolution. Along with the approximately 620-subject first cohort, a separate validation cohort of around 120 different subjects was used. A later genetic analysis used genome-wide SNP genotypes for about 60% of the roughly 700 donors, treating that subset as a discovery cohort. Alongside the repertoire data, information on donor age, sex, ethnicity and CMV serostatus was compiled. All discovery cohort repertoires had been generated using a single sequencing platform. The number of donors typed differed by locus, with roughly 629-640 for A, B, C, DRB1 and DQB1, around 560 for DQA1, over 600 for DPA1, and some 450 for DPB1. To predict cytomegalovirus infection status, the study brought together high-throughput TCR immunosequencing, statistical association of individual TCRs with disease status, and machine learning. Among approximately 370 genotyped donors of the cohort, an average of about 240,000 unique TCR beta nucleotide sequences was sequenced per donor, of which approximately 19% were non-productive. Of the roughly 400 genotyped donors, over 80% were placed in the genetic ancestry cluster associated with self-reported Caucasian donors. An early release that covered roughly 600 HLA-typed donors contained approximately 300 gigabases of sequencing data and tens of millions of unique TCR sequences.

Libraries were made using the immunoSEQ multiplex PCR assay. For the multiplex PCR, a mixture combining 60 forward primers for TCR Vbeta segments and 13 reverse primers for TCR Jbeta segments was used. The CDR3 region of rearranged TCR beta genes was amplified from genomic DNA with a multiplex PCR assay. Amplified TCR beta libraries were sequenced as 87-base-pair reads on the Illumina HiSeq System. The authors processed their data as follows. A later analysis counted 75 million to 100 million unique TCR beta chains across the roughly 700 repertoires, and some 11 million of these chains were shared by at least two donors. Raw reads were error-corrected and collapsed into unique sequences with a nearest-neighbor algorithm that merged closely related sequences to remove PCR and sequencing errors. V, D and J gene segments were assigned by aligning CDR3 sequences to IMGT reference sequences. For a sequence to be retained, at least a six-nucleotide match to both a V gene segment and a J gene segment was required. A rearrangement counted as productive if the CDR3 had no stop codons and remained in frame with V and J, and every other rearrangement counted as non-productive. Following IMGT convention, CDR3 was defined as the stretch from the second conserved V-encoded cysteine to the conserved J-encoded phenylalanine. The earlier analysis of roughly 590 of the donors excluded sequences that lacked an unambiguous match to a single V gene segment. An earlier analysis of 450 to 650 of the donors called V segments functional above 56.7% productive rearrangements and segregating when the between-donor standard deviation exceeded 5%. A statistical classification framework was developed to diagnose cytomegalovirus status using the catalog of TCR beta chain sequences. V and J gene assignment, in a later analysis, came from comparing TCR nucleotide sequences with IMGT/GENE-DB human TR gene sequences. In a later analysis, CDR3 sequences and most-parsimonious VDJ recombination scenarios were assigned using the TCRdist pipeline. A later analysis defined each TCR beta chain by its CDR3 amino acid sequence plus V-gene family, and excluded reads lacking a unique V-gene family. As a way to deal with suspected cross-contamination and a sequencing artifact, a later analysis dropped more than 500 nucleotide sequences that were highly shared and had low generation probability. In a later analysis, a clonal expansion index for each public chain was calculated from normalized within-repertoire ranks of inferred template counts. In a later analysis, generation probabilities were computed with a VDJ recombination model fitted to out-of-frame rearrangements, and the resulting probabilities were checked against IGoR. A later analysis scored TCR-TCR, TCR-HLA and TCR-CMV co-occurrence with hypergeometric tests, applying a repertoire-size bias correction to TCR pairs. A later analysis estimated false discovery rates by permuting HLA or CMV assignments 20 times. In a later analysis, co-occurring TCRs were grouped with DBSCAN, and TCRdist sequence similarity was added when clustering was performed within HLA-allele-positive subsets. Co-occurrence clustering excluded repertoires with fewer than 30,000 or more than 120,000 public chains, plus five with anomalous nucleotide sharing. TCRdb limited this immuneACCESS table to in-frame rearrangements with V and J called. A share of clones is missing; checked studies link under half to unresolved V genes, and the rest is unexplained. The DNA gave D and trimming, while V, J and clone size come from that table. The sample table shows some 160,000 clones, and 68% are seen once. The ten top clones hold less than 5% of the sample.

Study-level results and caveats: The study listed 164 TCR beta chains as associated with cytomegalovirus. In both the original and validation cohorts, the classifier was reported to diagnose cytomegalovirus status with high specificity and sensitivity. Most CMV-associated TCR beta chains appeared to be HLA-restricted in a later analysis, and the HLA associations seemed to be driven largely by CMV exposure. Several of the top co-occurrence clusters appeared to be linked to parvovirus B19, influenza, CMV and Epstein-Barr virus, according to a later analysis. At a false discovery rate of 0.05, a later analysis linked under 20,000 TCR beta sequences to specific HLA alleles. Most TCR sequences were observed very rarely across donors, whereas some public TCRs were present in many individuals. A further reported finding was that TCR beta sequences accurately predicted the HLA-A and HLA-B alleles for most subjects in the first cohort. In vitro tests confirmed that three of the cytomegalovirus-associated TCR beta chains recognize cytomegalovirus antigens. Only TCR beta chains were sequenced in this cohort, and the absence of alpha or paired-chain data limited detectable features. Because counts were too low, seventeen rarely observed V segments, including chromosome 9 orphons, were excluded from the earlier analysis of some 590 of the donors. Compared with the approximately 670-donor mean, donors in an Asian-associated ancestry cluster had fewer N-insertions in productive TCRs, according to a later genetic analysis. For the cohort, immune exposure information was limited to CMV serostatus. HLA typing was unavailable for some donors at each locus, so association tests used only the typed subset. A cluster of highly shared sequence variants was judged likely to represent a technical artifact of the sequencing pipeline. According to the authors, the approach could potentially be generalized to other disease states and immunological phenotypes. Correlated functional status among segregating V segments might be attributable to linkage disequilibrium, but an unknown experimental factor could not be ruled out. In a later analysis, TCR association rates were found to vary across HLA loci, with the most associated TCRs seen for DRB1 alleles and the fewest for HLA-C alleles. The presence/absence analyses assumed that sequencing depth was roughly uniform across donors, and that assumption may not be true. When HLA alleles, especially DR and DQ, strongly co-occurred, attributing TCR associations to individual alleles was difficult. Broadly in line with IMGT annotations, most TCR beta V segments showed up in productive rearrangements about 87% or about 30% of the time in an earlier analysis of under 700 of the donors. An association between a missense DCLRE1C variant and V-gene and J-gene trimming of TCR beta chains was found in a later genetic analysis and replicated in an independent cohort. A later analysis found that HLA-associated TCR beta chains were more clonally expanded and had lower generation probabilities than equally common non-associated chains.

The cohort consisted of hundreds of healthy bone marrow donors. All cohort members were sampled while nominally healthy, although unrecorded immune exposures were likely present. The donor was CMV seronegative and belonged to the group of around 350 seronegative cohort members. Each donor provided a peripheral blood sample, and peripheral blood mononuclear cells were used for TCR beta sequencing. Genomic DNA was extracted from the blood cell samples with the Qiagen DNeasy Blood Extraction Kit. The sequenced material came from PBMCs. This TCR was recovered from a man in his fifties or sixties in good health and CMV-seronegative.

The DNA sequence is TGTGCCTGGACCAGGGGGCCGACTAATGAAAAACTGTTTTTT. It encodes CAWTRGPTNEKLFF. The chain employs TRBV30 and TRBJ1-4; the central 8 bases match TRBD1. CDR1 and CDR2 are read off the germline V gene (reference sequence) as GTSNPN and SVGIG. V loses 4 bases at its end and J loses 2 bases; junction bases beyond the gene matches: 3. Reading from cysteine to phenylalanine, the CDR3 counts 14 amino acids. Only the CDR3 DNA is retained, 42 bases long and in frame from the first base.